The rows below give T cell receptor beta chains drawn from one sample of a study of beta chain features in type 1 diabetes. Sequencing used immunoSEQ multiplex PCR; TCRdb keeps in-frame clones, though not all of them. In the table there are hundreds of thousands of clones, over 12% of which are singletons. The specimen was naive CD4+ T cells from blood. The source of these receptors is a man aged 18 to 29 with type 1 diabetes. Both conserved end residues are trimmed from each CDR3. D genes are given only for firm matches.

CDR3: ASSQNREGNTEAF; V: TRBV9; D: NA; J: TRBJ1-1
CDR3: ASRVRSTDTQY; V: TRBV28; D: NA; J: TRBJ2-3
CDR3: ASSPTLNTEAF; V: TRBV14; D: NA; J: TRBJ1-1
CDR3: ASSSRGADTQY; V: TRBV5-4; D: NA; J: TRBJ2-3
CDR3: ASSTRRHGNTIY; V: TRBV7-9; D: NA; J: TRBJ1-3
CDR3: ASSLRVAYNEQF; V: TRBV7-6; D: NA; J: TRBJ2-1
CDR3: ASSNIGMWTEAF; V: TRBV10-1; D: NA; J: TRBJ1-1
CDR3: ASSSLGVGANVLT; V: TRBV28; D: NA; J: TRBJ2-6
CDR3: AIKIDRSPGLETQY; V: TRBV10-3; D: NA; J: TRBJ2-5
CDR3: ASSPAGSWTKNIQY; V: TRBV18; D: NA; J: TRBJ2-4
CDR3: ASSCPVRTAGDTQY; V: TRBV7-3; D: NA; J: TRBJ2-3
CDR3: ASTQALGDGELF; V: TRBV6-4; D: NA; J: TRBJ2-2
CDR3: AWNRASGNTIY; V: TRBV30; D: NA; J: TRBJ1-3
CDR3: ASSRQILNTGELF; V: TRBV6-5; D: NA; J: TRBJ2-2
CDR3: ASSDPRVGFYEQY; V: TRBV25-1; D: NA; J: TRBJ2-7
CDR3: ASSSTSGSTYEQY; V: TRBV6-6; D: TRBD2; J: TRBJ2-7
CDR3: ASSPIAGAVDNEQF; V: TRBV9; D: TRBD2; J: TRBJ2-1
CDR3: ASSSQVSDTQY; V: TRBV7-6; D: NA; J: TRBJ2-3
CDR3: ATSGQGGYGYT; V: TRBV10-3; D: TRBD1; J: TRBJ1-2
CDR3: ASSPRMGSANYGYT; V: TRBV7-9; D: NA; J: TRBJ1-2
CDR3: SVRPLMESEAF; V: TRBV29-1; D: NA; J: TRBJ1-1
CDR3: AISESTGRHGYT; V: TRBV10-3; D: TRBD1; J: TRBJ1-2
CDR3: ASSQSGSSYNEQF; V: TRBV18; D: TRBD2; J: TRBJ2-1
CDR3: ASSLVGQGLSKNIQY; V: TRBV11-2; D: TRBD1; J: TRBJ2-4